The present T cell receptor beta chain was sequenced within a study of T cells in Graves' hyperthyroidism and ophthalmopathy. In patients aged 18 to 65, hyperthyroidism was newly diagnosed, with duration under 2 months. Each diagnosis was grounded in clinical symptoms, serum thyroxine and TRAb, thyroid ultrasound, and orbital computed tomography. Overall study findings and caveats: From stable hyperthyroidism, ophthalmopathy was separated by a 13 V-J model. With a median lead of about 6.9 months before onset, the model predicted ophthalmopathy.

In its sample, this clonotype was seen many times. Its cognate antigen is unknown. Using RNA transcripts as the source, TCR beta CDR3 regions were amplified. First-round RT-PCR of the TCR CDR3 relied on the HTBI primer set. A single record per CDR3 protein comes from TCRdb applying MiXCR to the multiplex PCR reads. The data contain about 420,000 distinct CDR3 sequences, approximately 14% of them singletons. Sequencing input: blood. The TCR was taken from a woman in her late teens or twenties with Graves' hyperthyroidism.

The CDR3, as DNA: TGTGCCAGCAGCCAAAAAGGGCGGCTGGAAGGCTACACCTTC. Protein product: CASSQKGRLEGYTF. The rearrangement links TRBV3-1 to TRBJ1-2; D call uncertain. Germline V gene lookup returns CDR1 LGHDT and CDR2 YNNKEL (reference sequence). V dropped 2 bases and J dropped 8 bases, with 15 bases sitting between them. The CDR3 has 14 residues.